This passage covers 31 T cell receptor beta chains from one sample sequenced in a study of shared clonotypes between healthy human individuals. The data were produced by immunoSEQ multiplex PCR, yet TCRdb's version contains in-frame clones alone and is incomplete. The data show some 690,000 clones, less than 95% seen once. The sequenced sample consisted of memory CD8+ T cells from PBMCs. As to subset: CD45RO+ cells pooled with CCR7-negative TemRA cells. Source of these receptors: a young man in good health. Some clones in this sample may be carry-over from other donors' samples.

The CDR3 sequence is CASSTGTGMFYEQYF. The CDR3 bases are TGTGCCAGCAGCACTGGGACAGGTATGTTCTACGAGCAGTACTTC. This chain joins TRBV5-6 and TRBJ2-7; 8 bases agree with TRBD1. The V segment lost 4 bases and the J segment 3 bases; nucleotides outside the gene matches: 9. This CDR3 spans 15 amino acids. Per the germline V gene, CDR1 is SGHDT and CDR2 is YYEEEE.

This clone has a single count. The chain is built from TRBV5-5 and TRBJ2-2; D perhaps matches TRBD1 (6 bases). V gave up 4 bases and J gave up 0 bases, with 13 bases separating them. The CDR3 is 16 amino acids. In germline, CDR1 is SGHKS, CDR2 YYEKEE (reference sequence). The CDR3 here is CASSIEDRSNTGELFF. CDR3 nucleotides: TGTGCCAGCAGCATTGAGGACAGATCGAACACCGGGGAGCTGTTTTTT.

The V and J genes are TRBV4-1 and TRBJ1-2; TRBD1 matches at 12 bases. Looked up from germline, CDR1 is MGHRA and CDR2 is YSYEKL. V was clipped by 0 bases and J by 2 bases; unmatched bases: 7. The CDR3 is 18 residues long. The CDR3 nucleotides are TGCGCCAGCAGCCAAGACGCCCGGGACAGGGGGCCGAACTATGGCTACACCTTC. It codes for CASSQDARDRGPNYGYTF.

Here the CDR3 reads CASRTERTGVRNEQFF. The DNA for the CDR3 is TGTGCCAGCCGAACGGAAAGAACAGGGGTCCGAAATGAGCAGTTCTTC. The chain joins TRBV27 to TRBJ2-1, with 7 bases aligning to TRBD1. Losses at the gene ends were 8 bases for V and 7 bases for J; bases not matched to a gene: 17. Germline CDR1 reads MNHEY; CDR2 reads SMNVEV (reference sequence). This CDR3 contains 16 residues.

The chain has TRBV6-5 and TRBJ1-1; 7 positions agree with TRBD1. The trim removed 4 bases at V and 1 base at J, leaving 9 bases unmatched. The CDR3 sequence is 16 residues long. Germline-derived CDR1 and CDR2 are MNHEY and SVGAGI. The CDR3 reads CASSSETGPSNTEAFF. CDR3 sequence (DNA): TGTGCCAGCAGTTCCGAGACAGGGCCCTCGAACACTGAAGCTTTCTTT.

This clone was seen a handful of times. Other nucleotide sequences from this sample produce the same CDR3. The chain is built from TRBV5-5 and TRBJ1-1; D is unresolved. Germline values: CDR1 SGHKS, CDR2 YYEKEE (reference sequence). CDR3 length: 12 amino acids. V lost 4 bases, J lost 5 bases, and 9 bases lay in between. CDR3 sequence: CASSLARTEAFF. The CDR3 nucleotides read TGTGCCAGCAGCCTAGCGAGGACTGAAGCTTTCTTT. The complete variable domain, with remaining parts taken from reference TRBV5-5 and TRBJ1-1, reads DAGVTQSPTHLIKTRGQQVTLRCSPISGHKSVSWYQQVLGQGPQFIFQYYEKEERGRGNFPDRFSARQFPNYSSELNVNALLLGDSALYLCASSLARTEAFFGQGTRLTVV.

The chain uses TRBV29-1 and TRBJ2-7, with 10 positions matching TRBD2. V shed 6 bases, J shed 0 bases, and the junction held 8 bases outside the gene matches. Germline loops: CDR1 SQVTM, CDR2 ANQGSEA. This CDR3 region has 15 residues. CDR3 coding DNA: TGCAGCGTCCTACTCTCTAGCGGGGGCTCCTACGAGCAGTACTTC. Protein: CSVLLSSGGSYEQYF.

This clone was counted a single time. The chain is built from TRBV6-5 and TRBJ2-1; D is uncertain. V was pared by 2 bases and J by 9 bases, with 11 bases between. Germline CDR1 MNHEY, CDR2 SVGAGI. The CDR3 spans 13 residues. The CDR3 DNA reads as TGTGCCAGCAGTTACGTGAGAAAGACTGAGCAGTTCTTC. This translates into CASSYVRKTEQFF.

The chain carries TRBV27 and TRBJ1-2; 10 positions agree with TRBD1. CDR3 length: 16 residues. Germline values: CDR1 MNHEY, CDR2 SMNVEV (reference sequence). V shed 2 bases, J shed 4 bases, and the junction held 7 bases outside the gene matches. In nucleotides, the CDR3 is TGTGCCAGCAGTTTAGGACAGGGGGTCTTTGGCTATGGCTACACCTTC. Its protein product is CASSLGQGVFGYGYTF.

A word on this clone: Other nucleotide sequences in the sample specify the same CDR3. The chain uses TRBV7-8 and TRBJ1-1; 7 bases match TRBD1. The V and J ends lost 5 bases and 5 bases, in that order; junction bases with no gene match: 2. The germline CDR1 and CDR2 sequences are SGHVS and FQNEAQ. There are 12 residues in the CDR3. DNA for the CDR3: TGTGCCAGCAGCCCAGGGGGGACTGAAGCTTTCTTT. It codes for CASSPGGTEAFF.

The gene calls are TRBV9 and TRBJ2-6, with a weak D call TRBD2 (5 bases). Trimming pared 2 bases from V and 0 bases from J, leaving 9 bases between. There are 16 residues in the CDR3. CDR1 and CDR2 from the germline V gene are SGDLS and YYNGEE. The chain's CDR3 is CASSVSAGSGANVLTF. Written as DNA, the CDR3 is TGTGCCAGCAGCGTGTCGGCGGGCTCTGGGGCCAACGTCCTGACTTTC.

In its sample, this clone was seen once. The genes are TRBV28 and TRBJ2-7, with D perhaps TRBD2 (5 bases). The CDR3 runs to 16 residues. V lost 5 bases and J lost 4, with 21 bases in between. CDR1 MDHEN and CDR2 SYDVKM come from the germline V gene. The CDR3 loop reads CASSANKRTGMYEQYF. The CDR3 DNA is TGTGCCAGCAGTGCGAATAAGAGGACCGGGATGTACGAGCAGTACTTC.

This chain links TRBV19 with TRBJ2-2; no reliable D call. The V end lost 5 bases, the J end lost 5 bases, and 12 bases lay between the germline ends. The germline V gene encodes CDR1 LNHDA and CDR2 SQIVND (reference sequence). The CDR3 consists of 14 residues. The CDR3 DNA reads TGTGCCAGTAGTCCGAGGACCCTAACCGGGGAGCTGTTTTTT. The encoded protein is CASSPRTLTGELFF.

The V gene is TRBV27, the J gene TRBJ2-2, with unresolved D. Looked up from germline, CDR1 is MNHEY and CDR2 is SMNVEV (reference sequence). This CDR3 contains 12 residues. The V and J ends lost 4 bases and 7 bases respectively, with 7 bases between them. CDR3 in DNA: TGTGCCAGCAGTTCCAACGGCGGGGAGCTGTTTTTT. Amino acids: CASSSNGGELFF.

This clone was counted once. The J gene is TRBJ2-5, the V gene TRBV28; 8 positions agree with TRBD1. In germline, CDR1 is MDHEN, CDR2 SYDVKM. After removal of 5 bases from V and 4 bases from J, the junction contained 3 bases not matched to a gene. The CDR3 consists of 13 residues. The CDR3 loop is CASSDRGSETQYF. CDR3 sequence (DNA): TGTGCCAGCAGTGACAGGGGCTCAGAGACCCAGTACTTC.

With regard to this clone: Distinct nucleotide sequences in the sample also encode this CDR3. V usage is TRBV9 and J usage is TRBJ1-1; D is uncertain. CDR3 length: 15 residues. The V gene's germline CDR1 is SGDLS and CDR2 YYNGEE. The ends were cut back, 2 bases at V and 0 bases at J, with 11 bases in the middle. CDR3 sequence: CASSVAGNMNTEAFF. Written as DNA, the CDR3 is TGTGCCAGCAGCGTCGCTGGGAACATGAACACTGAAGCTTTCTTT.

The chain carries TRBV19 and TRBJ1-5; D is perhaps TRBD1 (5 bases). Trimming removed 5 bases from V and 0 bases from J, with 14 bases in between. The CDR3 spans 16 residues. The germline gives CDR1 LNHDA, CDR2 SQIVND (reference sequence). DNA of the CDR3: TGTGCCAGTAGTGGGGACCGTTGGGATAGCAATCAGCCCCAGCATTTT. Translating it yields CASSGDRWDSNQPQHF.

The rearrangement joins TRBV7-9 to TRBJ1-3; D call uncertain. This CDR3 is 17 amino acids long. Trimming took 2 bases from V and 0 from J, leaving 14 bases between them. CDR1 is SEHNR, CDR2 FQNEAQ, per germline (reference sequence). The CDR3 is CASSLPFVVSSGNTIYF. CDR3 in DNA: TGTGCCAGCAGCTTACCTTTCGTAGTGAGCTCTGGAAACACCATATATTTT. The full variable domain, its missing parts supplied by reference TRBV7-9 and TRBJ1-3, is DTGVSQNPRHKITKRGQNVTFRCDPISEHNRLYWYRQTLGQGPEFLTYFQNEAQLEKSRLLSDRFSAERPKGSFSTLEIQRTEQGDSAMYLCASSLPFVVSSGNTIYFGEGSWLTVV.

The chain's CDR3 is CASSQYTANYGYTF. The DNA for the CDR3 is TGCGCCAGCAGCCAATATACAGCTAACTATGGCTACACCTTC. The chain combines TRBV4-1 with TRBJ1-2; no firm D call. Trimming shortened V by 2 bases and J by 0 bases, and 7 bases separated the two germline ends. CDR1 and CDR2 from the germline V gene are MGHRA and YSYEKL. The CDR3 consists of 14 residues.

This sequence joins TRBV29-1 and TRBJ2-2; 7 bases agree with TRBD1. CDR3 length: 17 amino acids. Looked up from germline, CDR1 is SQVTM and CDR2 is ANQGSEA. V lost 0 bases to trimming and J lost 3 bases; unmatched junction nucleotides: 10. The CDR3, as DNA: TGCAGCGTTGAAGATCCGGCCACAGGGGTACACACCGGGGAGCTGTTTTTT. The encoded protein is CSVEDPATGVHTGELFF.

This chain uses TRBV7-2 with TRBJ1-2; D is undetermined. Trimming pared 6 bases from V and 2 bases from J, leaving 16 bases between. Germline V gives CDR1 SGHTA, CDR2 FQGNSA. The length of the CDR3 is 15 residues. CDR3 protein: CASSSQFTVNYGYTF. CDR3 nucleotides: TGTGCCAGCAGTAGTCAGTTTACCGTAAACTATGGCTACACCTTC.

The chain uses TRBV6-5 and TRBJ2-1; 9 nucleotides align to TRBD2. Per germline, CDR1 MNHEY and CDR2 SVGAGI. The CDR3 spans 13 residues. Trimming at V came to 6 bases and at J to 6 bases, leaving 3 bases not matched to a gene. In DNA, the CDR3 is TGTGCCAGCAGCGGGACTAGCTTCAATGAGCAGTTCTTC. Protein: CASSGTSFNEQFF.

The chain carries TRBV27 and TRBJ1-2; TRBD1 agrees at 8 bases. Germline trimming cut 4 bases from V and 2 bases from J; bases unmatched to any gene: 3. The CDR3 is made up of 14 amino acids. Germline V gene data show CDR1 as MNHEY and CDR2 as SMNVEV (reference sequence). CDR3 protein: CASSSDRENYGYTF. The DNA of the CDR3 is TGTGCCAGCAGTTCGGACAGGGAAAACTATGGCTACACCTTC.

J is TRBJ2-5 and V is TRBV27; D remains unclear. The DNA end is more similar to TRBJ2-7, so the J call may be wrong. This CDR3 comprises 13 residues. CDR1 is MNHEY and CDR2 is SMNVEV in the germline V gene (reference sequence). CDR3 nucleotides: TGTGCCAGCAGTTTTGCCGGGCTGGTCGAGCAGTACTTC. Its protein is CASSFAGLVEQYF.

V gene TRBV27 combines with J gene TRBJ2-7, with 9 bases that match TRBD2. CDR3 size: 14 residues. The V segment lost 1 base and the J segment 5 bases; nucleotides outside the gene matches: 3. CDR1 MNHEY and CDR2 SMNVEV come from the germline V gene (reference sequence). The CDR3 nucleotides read TGTGCCAGCAGTTTATTAGCGGGAGTCCACGAGCAGTACTTC. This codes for CASSLLAGVHEQYF.

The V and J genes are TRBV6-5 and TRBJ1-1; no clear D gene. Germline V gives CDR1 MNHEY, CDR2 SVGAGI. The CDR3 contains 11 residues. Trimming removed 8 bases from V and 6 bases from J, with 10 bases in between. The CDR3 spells CASASGPEAFF. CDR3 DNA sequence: TGTGCCAGCGCCTCCGGACCTGAAGCTTTCTTT.

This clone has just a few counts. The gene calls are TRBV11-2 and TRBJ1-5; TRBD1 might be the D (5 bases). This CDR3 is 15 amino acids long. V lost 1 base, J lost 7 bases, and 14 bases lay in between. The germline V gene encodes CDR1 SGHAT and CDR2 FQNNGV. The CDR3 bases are TGTGCCAGCAGCTTAGGTCCGAGGGGTAAGCAGCCCCAGCATTTT. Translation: CASSLGPRGKQPQHF.

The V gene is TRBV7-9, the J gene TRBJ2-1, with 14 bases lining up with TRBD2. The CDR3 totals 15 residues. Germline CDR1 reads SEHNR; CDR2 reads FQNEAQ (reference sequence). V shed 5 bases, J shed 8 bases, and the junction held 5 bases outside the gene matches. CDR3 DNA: TGTGCCAGCAGCCAAGGGACTAGCGGGGGCGATGAGCAGTTCTTC. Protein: CASSQGTSGGDEQFF.

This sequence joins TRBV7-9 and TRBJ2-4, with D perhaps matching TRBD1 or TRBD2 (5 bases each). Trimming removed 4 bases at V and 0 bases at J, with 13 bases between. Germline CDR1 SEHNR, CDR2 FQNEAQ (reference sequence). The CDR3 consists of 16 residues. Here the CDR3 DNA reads TGTGCCAGCAGCTCAAGGTGGGGGTTAGCCAAAAACATTCAGTACTTC. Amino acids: CASSSRWGLAKNIQYF.

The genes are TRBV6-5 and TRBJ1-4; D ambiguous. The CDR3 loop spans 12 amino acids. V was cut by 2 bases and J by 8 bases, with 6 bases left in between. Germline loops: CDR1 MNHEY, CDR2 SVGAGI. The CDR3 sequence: CASSYQGEKLFF. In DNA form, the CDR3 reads TGTGCCAGCAGTTACCAAGGGGAAAAACTGTTTTTT.

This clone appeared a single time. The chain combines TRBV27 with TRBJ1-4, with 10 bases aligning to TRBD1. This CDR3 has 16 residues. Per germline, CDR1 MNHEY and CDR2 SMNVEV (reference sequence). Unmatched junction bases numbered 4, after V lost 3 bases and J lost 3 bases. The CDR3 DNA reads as TGTGCCAGCAGTTTGGGGACAGGGGCCTCTAATGAAAAACTGTTTTTT. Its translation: CASSLGTGASNEKLFF.